The 25 T cell receptor beta chains listed next were all sequenced from one sample in a study of T cells after posttransplantation cyclophosphamide. TCRdb's copy holds only in-frame clones and misses some; the assay was immunoSEQ multiplex PCR. Here the sample spans over 20,000 clones, approximately 83% being singletons. Controls had myeloablative marrow grafts with methotrexate and calcineurin inhibitor, sampled at 1 year. The sample in question was PBMCs, obtained 350 to 400 days after allogeneic stem cell transplant with calcineurin inhibitor and methotrexate. The receptors derive from a female patient between 30 and 45 years old who received an allogeneic stem cell transplant from an unrelated donor, was CMV-positive, and had acute and chronic GVHD. Some T cells here may be from the graft donor.

This clone is a singleton in its sample. V usage is TRBV9 and J usage is TRBJ2-3, with D perhaps matching TRBD2 (6 bases). Trimming removed 0 bases at V and 4 bases at J, with 9 bases between. The germline CDR1 and CDR2 sequences are SGDLS and YYNGEE. The CDR3 runs to 14 residues. The CDR3 reads CASSVAGVADTQYF. In DNA form, the CDR3 reads TGTGCCAGCAGCGTAGCGGGGGTCGCAGATACGCAGTATTTT. The complete variable domain, with remaining parts taken from reference TRBV9 and TRBJ2-3, reads DSGVTQTPKHLITATGQRVTLRCSPRSGDLSVYWYQQSLDQGLQFLIQYYNGEERAKGNILERFSAQQFPDLHSELNLSSLELGDSALYFCASSVAGVADTQYFGPGTRLTVL.

The rearrangement links TRBV18 to TRBJ2-1, with 12 positions matching TRBD2. V lost 2 bases to trimming and J lost 8 bases; unmatched junction nucleotides: 4. Looked up from germline, CDR1 is KGHSH and CDR2 is LQKENI. This CDR3 spans 15 amino acids. CDR3 DNA sequence: TGTGCCAGCTCACCAAGACTAGCGGGGGAGGATGAGCAGTTCTTC. It is translated as CASSPRLAGEDEQFF.

The chain employs TRBV12-5 and TRBJ2-7; 15 positions match TRBD2. Germline V CDR1 and CDR2: LGHNT, FRNRAP. V shed 4 bases, J shed 6 bases, and the junction held 7 bases outside the gene matches. This CDR3 has 16 residues. The CDR3 loop is CASGSGLAGGPIEQYF. CDR3 bases: TGTGCTAGTGGTTCCGGACTAGCGGGAGGGCCCATCGAGCAGTACTTC. The full variable domain, with the rest looked up from reference TRBV12-5 and TRBJ2-7, is DARVTQTPRHKVTEMGQEVTMRCQPILGHNTVFWYRQTMMQGLELLAYFRNRAPLDDSGMPKDRFSAEMPDATLATLKIQPSEPRDSAVYFCASGSGLAGGPIEQYFGPGTRLTVT.

The V gene is TRBV7-2, the J gene TRBJ2-1; TRBD2 might be the D (6 bases). The germline V gene has CDR1 SGHTA and CDR2 FQGNSA. The V end lost 6 bases, the J end lost 6 bases, and 30 bases lay between the germline ends. This CDR3 has 19 amino acids. DNA for the CDR3: TGTGCCAGCAGAGCTAGGGGACCACGCGACAAGGAGGGAACCAATGAGCAGTTCTTC. It specifies CASRARGPRDKEGTNEQFF.

This clone was recorded a few times. The genes are TRBV9 and TRBJ2-2, with a possible D match to TRBD1 (6 bases). Germline V gives CDR1 SGDLS, CDR2 YYNGEE. The CDR3 is 17 amino acids. The V gene lost 4 bases and the J gene lost 0 bases, with 16 bases spanning the gap. CDR3 sequence: CASSSNRELSNTGELFF. DNA for the CDR3: TGTGCCAGCAGCTCGAACAGGGAGCTTTCGAACACCGGGGAGCTGTTTTTT.

The rearrangement uses TRBV7-9 and TRBJ2-7; a possible D gene is TRBD1 (6 bases). The CDR3 loop spans 13 amino acids. V dropped 5 bases and J dropped 3 bases, with 11 bases sitting between them. The germline gives CDR1 SEHNR, CDR2 FQNEAQ (reference sequence). CDR3 region: CASSLQGNYEQYF. The CDR3 DNA follows: TGTGCCAGCAGCCTCCAGGGGAACTACGAGCAGTACTTC.

This clone was recorded once. The rearrangement joins TRBV5-6 to TRBJ2-1, with D hard to call. Looked up from germline, CDR1 is SGHDT and CDR2 is YYEEEE. V was trimmed by 4 bases and J by 5 bases, leaving 10 bases between them. The CDR3 length is 13 residues. The CDR3 DNA is TGTGCCAGCAGCCCCGGAGCTCACAATGAGCAGTTCTTC. This translates into CASSPGAHNEQFF.

The chain carries TRBV7-9 and TRBJ2-2, with D possibly being TRBD1 (6 bases). V shed 0 bases and J shed 5 bases, with 7 bases lying between them. CDR1 is SEHNR and CDR2 is FQNEAQ in the germline V gene (reference sequence). This CDR3 region has 14 residues. The CDR3 coding sequence is TGTGCCAGCAGCTTAGCAGGGGGAACCGGGGAGCTGTTTTTT. It encodes CASSLAGGTGELFF.

This rearrangement joins TRBV9 to TRBJ2-7; D ambiguous. Trimming left V 0 bases short and J 2 bases short, with 9 bases between. The CDR3 runs to 14 residues. Germline-derived CDR1 and CDR2 are SGDLS and YYNGEE. CDR3 nucleotides: TGTGCCAGCAGCGTAGGTGGCAGTACCTACGAGCAGTACTTC. Its protein product is CASSVGGSTYEQYF.

This chain uses TRBV29-1 with TRBJ2-7; D may be TRBD1 (6 bases). CDR3 length: 14 amino acids. The ends were cut back, 4 bases at V and 2 bases at J, with 15 bases in the middle. Germline CDR1 is SQVTM and CDR2 is ANQGSEA. Written as DNA, the CDR3 is TGCAGCGTTGCAGTGGCAGGGGCTCCCTACGAGCAGTACTTC. Translated, it gives CSVAVAGAPYEQYF.

The rearrangement links TRBV4-1 to TRBJ1-2; D is possibly TRBD1 (5 bases). Germline V CDR1 and CDR2: MGHRA, YSYEKL. Trimming cost V 1 base and J 4 bases, with 13 bases left between them. The CDR3 has 15 amino acids. The CDR3 sequence is CASSQVTTGSYGYTF. In DNA form, the CDR3 reads TGCGCCAGCAGCCAAGTCACCACAGGTTCCTATGGCTACACCTTC.

The chain employs TRBV6-5 and TRBJ2-7; 7 nucleotides line up with TRBD1. Germline values: CDR1 MNHEY, CDR2 SVGAGI. V lost 4 bases and J lost 3; bases outside the gene matches: 12. The CDR3 contains 16 residues. CDR3 in DNA: TGTGCCAGCAGTTCCCCAAGGGGGCCGGTCTTCTACGAGCAGTACTTC. It yields the protein CASSSPRGPVFYEQYF.

The V and J genes are TRBV5-1 and TRBJ2-7; maybe TRBD2 (6 bases). The CDR3 runs 14 residues. The ends were cut back, 3 bases at V and 2 bases at J, with 12 bases in the middle. Germline assignment: CDR1 SGHRS and CDR2 YFSETQ. CDR3 residues: CASSWGDSTYEQYF. In DNA, the CDR3 is TGCGCCAGCAGCTGGGGGGACTCTACCTACGAGCAGTACTTC. The whole variable domain, remainder taken from reference TRBV5-1 and TRBJ2-7, is KAGVTQTPRYLIKTRGQQVTLSCSPISGHRSVSWYQQTPGQGLQFLFEYFSETQRNKGNFPGRFSGRQFSNSRSEMNVSTLELGDSALYLCASSWGDSTYEQYFGPGTRLTVT.

The chain employs TRBV6-5 and TRBJ2-7; TRBD2 aligns across 12 bases. Germline trimming cut 5 bases from V and 4 bases from J; bases unmatched to any gene: 3. CDR3 length: 14 residues. CDR1 is MNHEY and CDR2 is SVGAGI in the germline V gene. CDR3 sequence reads: CASSLAGGRYEQYF. As DNA, the CDR3 is TGTGCCAGCAGTCTAGCGGGGGGGCGGTACGAGCAGTACTTC.

The CDR3 protein is CASSQLEGADEQFF. As DNA, the CDR3 is TGCGCCAGCAGCCAACTGGAGGGGGCCGATGAGCAGTTCTTC. The rearrangement links TRBV4-3 to TRBJ2-1, with D possibly matching TRBD1 (7 bases). V was shortened by 2 bases and J by 8 bases, with 13 bases between the two germline ends. The germline gives CDR1 LGHNA, CDR2 YSLEER. This CDR3 has 14 residues.

The chain employs TRBV4-1 and TRBJ1-2; 9 bases are a match to TRBD1. The CDR3 runs 18 residues. The germline CDR1 and CDR2 sequences are MGHRA and YSYEKL. J lost 5 bases, V lost 1 base, and 14 bases had no gene match. CDR3 in DNA: TGCGCCAGCAGCCAAGCCGCCGTTTTCTCCGGGACAGGGTATGGCTACACCTTC. Protein: CASSQAAVFSGTGYGYTF.

V usage is TRBV5-1 and J usage is TRBJ1-6; TRBD1 might be the D (6 bases). CDR3 length: 16 residues. Per germline, CDR1 SGHRS and CDR2 YFSETQ. Trimming pared 4 bases from V and 3 bases from J, leaving 14 bases between. The CDR3 protein is CASSPQGYVYNSPLHF. The CDR3 bases are TGCGCCAGCAGCCCCCAGGGGTATGTCTATAATTCACCCCTCCACTTT.

This sequence joins TRBV7-2 and TRBJ1-5, with 8 bases fitting TRBD1. The V gene end was trimmed by 3 bases and the J gene end by 4 bases; junction bases not matched to a gene: 5. The CDR3 has 15 amino acids. Germline V lookup: CDR1 SGHTA, CDR2 FQGNSA. For the CDR3, the DNA is TGTGCCAGCAGCTTTGACAGGGGCCTTAATCAGCCCCAGCATTTT. Translating gives CASSFDRGLNQPQHF.

This clone was seen a few times. The chain couples TRBV28 to TRBJ1-5; D gene unclear. V lost 5 bases and J 5 bases, leaving 13 bases between the germline ends. This CDR3 is built from 14 residues. CDR1 is MDHEN, CDR2 SYDVKM, per germline. The CDR3 sequence is CASSLYRFHQPQHF. CDR3 in DNA: TGTGCCAGCAGTCTCTACAGATTTCATCAGCCCCAGCATTTT.

This chain joins TRBV6-6 and TRBJ1-2; no clear D. This CDR3 comprises 13 residues. V lost 6 bases to trimming and J lost 4 bases, with 12 bases between them. Germline assignment: CDR1 MNHNY and CDR2 SVGAGI (reference sequence). CDR3: CASSSFGGYGYTF. The CDR3 DNA is TGTGCCAGCAGCTCCTTTGGCGGCTATGGCTACACCTTC.

Written as DNA, the CDR3 is TGCGCCAGCAGAAGCGGGAGTACGTACGAGCAGTACTTC. Its translation is CASRSGSTYEQYF. This chain joins TRBV10-2 and TRBJ2-5, with 8 bases that match TRBD2. The end of the DNA aligns better with TRBJ2-7, so the J call may be wrong. This CDR3 has 13 amino acids. CDR1 and CDR2 (germline): WSHSY, SAAADI.

This clone was observed once. The rearrangement links TRBV7-2 to TRBJ1-2, with 7 bases that match TRBD1. The CDR3 has 15 residues. With V trimmed by 5 bases and J by 6 bases, 12 bases remained unmatched. Germline assignment: CDR1 SGHTA and CDR2 FQGNSA. CDR3 amino acids: CASSPQGVILNGYTF. In DNA, the CDR3 is TGTGCCAGCAGCCCCCAGGGGGTAATCCTCAATGGCTACACCTTC. The variable domain in full, completed from reference TRBV7-2 and TRBJ1-2, reads GAGVSQSPSNKVTEKGKDVELRCDPISGHTALYWYRQSLGQGLEFLIYFQGNSAPDKSGLPSDRFSAERTGGSVSTLTIQRTQQEDSAVYLCASSPQGVILNGYTFGSGTRLTVV.

The chain uses TRBV28 and TRBJ2-6; 9 nucleotides agree with TRBD1. The V gene's germline CDR1 is MDHEN and CDR2 SYDVKM. CDR3 length equals 17 residues. The V segment lost 5 bases and the J segment 1 base; nucleotides outside the gene matches: 6. The CDR3 DNA follows: TGTGCCAGCAGTCCTGGACAGGGGATATCTGGGGCCAACGTCCTGACTTTC. Translation gives CASSPGQGISGANVLTF.

This clone was found a few times. The chain is built from TRBV18 and TRBJ1-2; D is unresolved. The CDR3 runs 16 residues. V lost 5 bases and J lost 3, with 19 bases in between. CDR1 and CDR2 from the germline V gene are KGHSH and LQKENI. CDR3 protein: CASSMTATVQDYGYTF. In nucleotides, the CDR3 is TGTGCCAGCTCAATGACGGCAACAGTACAAGACTATGGCTACACCTTC.

The V call is TRBV27, the J call TRBJ1-4, with D uncertain. Germline V gene sequence: CDR1 MNHEY, CDR2 SMNVEV (reference sequence). The CDR3 runs to 12 residues. Deletions cut 1 base from V and 7 bases from J, with 4 bases between. The DNA of the CDR3 is TGTGCCAGCAGTTTATTCGGTGAAAAACTGTTTTTT. Translated: CASSLFGEKLFF.